Reported below is one TCR beta chain. The record originates from a study of early stage breast cancer tumors. Germline values: CDR1 LNHDA, CDR2 SQIVND (reference sequence). There are 13 residues in the CDR3. V was pared by 6 bases and J by 9 bases, with 8 bases of the junction left unmatched. Measured with immunoSEQ multiplex PCR; TCRdb has only the in-frame clones, and not every one. The sample includes under 20,000 clones, around 82% of them seen just once. The chain is built from TRBV19 and TRBJ1-5; 7 bases agree with TRBD1. This receptor was taken from a person between 65 and 79 years old with breast cancer. Sequenced input: blood. The CDR3 nucleotides are TGTGCCAGTAGAGGGGGCCGCGGCTGGCCCCAGCATTTT. Translating gives CASRGGRGWPQHF.